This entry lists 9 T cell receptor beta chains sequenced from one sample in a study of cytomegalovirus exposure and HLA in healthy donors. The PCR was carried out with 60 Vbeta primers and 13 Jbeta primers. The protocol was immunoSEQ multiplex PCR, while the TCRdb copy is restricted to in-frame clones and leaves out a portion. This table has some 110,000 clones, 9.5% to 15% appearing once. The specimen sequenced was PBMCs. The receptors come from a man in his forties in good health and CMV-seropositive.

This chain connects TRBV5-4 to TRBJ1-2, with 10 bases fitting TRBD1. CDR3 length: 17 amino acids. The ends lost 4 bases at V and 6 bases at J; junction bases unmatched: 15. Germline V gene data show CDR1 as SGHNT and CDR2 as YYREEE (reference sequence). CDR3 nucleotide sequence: TGTGCCAGCAGCCCGAAACCGGGACAGGGGATTAAAGATGGCTACACCTTC. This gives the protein CASSPKPGQGIKDGYTF.

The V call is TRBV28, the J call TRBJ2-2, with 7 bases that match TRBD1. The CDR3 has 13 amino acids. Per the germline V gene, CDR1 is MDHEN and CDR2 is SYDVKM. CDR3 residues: CAEAGGNTGELFF. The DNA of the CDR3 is TGTGCGGAGGCAGGGGGGAACACCGGGGAGCTGTTTTTT.

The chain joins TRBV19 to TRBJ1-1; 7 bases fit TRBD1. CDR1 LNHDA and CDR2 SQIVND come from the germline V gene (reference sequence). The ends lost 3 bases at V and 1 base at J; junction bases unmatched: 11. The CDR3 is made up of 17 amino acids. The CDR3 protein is CASSILSTGFRNTEAFF. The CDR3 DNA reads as TGTGCCAGTAGTATTTTGTCGACAGGGTTTCGGAACACTGAAGCTTTCTTT.

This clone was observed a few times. In DNA, the CDR3 is TGTGCCAGTAGTACGCTAGCCTCCTACAATGAGCAGTTCTTC. Protein product: CASSTLASYNEQFF. The chain uses TRBV19 and TRBJ2-1; weak D call: TRBD2 (5 bases). Germline V gives CDR1 LNHDA, CDR2 SQIVND (reference sequence). V was trimmed by 4 bases and J by 0 bases, leaving 7 bases between them. CDR3 length equals 14 residues.

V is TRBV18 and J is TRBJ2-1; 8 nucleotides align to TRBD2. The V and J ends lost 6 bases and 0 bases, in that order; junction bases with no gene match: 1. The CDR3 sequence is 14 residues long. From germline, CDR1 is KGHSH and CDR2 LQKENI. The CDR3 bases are TGTGCCAGCTCCCGGGAGGGCTCCTACAATGAGCAGTTCTTC. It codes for CASSREGSYNEQFF.

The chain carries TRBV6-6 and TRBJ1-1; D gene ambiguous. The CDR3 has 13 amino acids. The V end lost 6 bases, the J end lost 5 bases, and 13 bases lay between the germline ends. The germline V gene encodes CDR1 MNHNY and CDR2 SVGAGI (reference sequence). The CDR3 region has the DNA TGTGCCAGCAGCACCGGGAGAACTACTGAAGCTTTCTTT. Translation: CASSTGRTTEAFF.

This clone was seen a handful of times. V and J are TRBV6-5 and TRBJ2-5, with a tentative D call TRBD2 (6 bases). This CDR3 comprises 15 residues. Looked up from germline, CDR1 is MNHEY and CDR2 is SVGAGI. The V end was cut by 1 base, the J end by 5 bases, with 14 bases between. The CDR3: CASSYFGGAQETQYF. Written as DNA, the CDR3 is TGTGCCAGCAGTTACTTTGGAGGGGCGCAGGAGACCCAGTACTTC.

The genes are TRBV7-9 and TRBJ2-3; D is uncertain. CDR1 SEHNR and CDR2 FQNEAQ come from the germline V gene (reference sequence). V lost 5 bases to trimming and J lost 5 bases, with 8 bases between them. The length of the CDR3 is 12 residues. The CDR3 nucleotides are TGTGCCAGCAGCCGACTGGAAGATACGCAGTATTTT. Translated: CASSRLEDTQYF. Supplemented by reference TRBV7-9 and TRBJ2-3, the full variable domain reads DTGVSQNPRHKITKRGQNVTFRCDPISEHNRLYWYRQTLGQGPEFLTYFQNEAQLEKSRLLSDRFSAERPKGSFSTLEIQRTEQGDSAMYLCASSRLEDTQYFGPGTRLTVL.

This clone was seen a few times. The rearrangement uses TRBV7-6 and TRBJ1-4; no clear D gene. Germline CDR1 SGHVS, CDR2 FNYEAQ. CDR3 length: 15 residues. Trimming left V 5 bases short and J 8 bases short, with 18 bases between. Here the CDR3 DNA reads TGTGCCAGCAGCCGTGCACGAGGGAATGGAGAAAAACTGTTTTTT. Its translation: CASSRARGNGEKLFF.